This TCR beta chain originates from a study of blood T cell repertoires in COVID-19. Overall study context: PBMCs, B-cell-depleted T cells, or T cells were the source of the cDNA or gDNA that made up the material.

Per the study methods: Estimates of nucleated cell counts were drawn from the amplification of reference gene primers. Repertoires were generated with immunoSEQ multiplex PCR, while TCRdb's copy carries only in-frame clones and drops some. V and J calls plus clone size are reproduced from that table; the DNA served to infer D and trimming. The sample holds 20,000 to 25,000 clones, approximately 92% seen once. The TCR was taken from a human donor in a cohort sampled during active COVID-19. What was sequenced was peripheral blood.

The CDR3 DNA reads as TGCGCCAGCAGTCGAGGTCGGCTGAATGAAAAACTGTTTTTT. Translated: CASSRGRLNEKLFF. J is TRBJ1-4 and V is TRBV5-1, with D unresolved. Trimming shortened V by 5 bases and J by 5 bases, and 13 bases separated the two germline ends. Germline loops: CDR1 SGHRS, CDR2 YFSETQ. The CDR3 contains 14 residues. The full variable domain, completed using reference TRBV5-1 and TRBJ1-4, is KAGVTQTPRYLIKTRGQQVTLSCSPISGHRSVSWYQQTPGQGLQFLFEYFSETQRNKGNFPGRFSGRQFSNSRSEMNVSTLELGDSALYLCASSRGRLNEKLFFGSGTQLSVL.